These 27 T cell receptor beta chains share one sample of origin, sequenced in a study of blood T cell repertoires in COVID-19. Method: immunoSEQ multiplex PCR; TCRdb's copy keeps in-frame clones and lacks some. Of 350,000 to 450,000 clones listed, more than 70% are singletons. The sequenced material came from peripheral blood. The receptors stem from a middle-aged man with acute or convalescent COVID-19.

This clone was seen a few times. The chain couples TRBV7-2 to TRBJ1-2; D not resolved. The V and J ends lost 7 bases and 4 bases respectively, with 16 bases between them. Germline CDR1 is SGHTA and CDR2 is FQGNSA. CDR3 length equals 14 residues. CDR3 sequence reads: CASKLSGRLYGYTF. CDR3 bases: TGTGCCAGCAAACTTTCCGGGAGGCTCTATGGCTACACCTTC.

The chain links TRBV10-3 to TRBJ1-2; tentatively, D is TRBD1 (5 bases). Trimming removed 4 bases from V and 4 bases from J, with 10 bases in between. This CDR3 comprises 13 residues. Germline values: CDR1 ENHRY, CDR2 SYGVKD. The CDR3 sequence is CAISAEQAYGYTF. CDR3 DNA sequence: TGTGCCATCAGTGCCGAACAGGCCTATGGCTACACCTTC.

CDR3: CASSVSGSRGYEQYF. DNA of the CDR3: TGTGCCAGCAGCGTATCCGGCTCCAGGGGGTACGAGCAGTACTTC. The J gene is TRBJ2-7, the V gene TRBV9; 7 nucleotides align to TRBD1. CDR3 length: 15 amino acids. The V gene's germline CDR1 is SGDLS and CDR2 YYNGEE. V lost 1 base to trimming and J lost 4 bases; unmatched junction nucleotides: 8.

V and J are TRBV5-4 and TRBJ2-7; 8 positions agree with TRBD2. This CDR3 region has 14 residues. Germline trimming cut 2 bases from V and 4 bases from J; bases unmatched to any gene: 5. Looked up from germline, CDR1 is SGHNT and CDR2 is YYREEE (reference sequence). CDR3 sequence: CASSLLAGGYEQYF. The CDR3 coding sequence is TGTGCCAGCAGCTTATTGGCGGGGGGATACGAGCAGTACTTC. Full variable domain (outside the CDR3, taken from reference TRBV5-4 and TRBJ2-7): ETGVTQSPTHLIKTRGQQVTLRCSSQSGHNTVSWYQQALGQGPQFIFQYYREEENGRGNFPPRFSGLQFPNYSSELNVNALELDDSALYLCASSLLAGGYEQYFGPGTRLTVT.

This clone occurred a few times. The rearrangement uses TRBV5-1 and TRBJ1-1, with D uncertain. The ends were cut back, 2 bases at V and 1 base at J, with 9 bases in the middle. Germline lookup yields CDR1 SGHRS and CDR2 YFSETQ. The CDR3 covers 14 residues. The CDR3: CASSLLGGNTEAFF. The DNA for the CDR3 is TGCGCCAGCAGCTTACTTGGTGGGAACACTGAAGCTTTCTTT.

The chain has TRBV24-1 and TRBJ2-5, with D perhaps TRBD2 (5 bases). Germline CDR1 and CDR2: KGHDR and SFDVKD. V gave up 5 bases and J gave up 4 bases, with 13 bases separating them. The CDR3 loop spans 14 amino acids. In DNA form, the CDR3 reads TGTGCCACCAGTGCAAGTGGGAGAGGAGAGACCCAGTACTTC. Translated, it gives CATSASGRGETQYF.

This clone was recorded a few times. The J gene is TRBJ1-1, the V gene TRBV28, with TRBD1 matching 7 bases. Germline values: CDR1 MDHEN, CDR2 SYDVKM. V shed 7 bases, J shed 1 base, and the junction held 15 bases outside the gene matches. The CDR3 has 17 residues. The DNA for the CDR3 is TGTGCCAGCATCGATACCACGGGGCAGGGGGAGAACACTGAAGCTTTCTTT. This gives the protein CASIDTTGQGENTEAFF. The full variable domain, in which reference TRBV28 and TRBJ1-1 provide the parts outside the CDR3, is DVKVTQSSRYLVKRTGEKVFLECVQDMDHENMFWYRQDPGLGLRLIYFSYDVKMKEKGDIPEGYSVSREKKERFSLILESASTNQTSMYLCASIDTTGQGENTEAFFGQGTRLTVV.

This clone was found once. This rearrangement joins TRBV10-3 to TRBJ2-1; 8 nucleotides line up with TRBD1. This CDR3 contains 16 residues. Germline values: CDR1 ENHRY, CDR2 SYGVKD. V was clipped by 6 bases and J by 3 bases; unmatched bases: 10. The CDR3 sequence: CAIRSQGGISYNEQFF. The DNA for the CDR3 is TGTGCCATCAGATCACAGGGGGGAATTAGCTACAATGAGCAGTTCTTC.

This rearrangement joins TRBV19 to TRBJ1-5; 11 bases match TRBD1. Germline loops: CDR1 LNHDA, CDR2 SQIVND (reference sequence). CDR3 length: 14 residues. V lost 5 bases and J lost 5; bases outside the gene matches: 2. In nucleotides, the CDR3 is TGTGCCAGTAGTGGGACAGGGGGTTATCAGCCCCAGCATTTT. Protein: CASSGTGGYQPQHF.

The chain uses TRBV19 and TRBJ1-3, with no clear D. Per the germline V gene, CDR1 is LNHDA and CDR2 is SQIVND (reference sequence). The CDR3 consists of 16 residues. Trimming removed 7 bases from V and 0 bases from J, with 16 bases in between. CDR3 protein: CASTADSLGSGNTIYF. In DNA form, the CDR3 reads TGTGCCAGTACAGCGGACTCCCTTGGCTCTGGAAACACCATATATTTT.

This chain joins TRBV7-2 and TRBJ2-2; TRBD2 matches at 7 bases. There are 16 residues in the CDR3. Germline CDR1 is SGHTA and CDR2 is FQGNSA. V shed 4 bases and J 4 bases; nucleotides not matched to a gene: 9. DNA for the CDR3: TGTGCCAGCAGCTCCCGGACTAGGGAGAGCACCGGGGAGCTGTTTTTT. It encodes CASSSRTRESTGELFF. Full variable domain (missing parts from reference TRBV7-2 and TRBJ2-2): GAGVSQSPSNKVTEKGKDVELRCDPISGHTALYWYRQSLGQGLEFLIYFQGNSAPDKSGLPSDRFSAERTGGSVSTLTIQRTQQEDSAVYLCASSSRTRESTGELFFGEGSRLTVL.

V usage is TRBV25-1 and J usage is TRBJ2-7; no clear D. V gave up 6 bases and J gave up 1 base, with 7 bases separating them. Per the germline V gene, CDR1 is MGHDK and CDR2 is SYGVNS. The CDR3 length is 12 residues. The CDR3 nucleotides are TGTGCCAGCAGCAGTTATTCCTACGAGCAGTACTTC. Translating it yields CASSSYSYEQYF.

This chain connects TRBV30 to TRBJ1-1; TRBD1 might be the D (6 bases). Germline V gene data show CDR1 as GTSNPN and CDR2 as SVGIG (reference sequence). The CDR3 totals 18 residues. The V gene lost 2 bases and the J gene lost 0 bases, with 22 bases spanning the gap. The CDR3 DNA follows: TGTGCCTGGAGTCCCCCTTTTACAGGGAGTCAGTTGAACACTGAAGCTTTCTTT. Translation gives CAWSPPFTGSQLNTEAFF. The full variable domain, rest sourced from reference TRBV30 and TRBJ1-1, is SQTIHQWPATLVQPVGSPLSLECTVEGTSNPNLYWYRQAAGRGLQLLFYSVGIGQISSEVPQNLSASRPQDRQFILSSKKLLLSDSGFYLCAWSPPFTGSQLNTEAFFGQGTRLTVV.

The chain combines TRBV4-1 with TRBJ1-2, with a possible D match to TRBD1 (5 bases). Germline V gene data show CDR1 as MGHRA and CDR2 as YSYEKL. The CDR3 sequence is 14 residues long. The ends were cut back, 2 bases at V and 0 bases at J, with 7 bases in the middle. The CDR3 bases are TGCGCCAGCAGCCAATTGGACACTAACTATGGCTACACCTTC. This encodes CASSQLDTNYGYTF.

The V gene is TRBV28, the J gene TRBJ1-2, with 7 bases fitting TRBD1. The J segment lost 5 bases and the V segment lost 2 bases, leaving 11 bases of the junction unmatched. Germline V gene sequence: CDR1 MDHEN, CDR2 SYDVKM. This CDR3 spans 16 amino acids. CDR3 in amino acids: CASSLANRGASYGYTF. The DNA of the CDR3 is TGTGCCAGCAGTTTAGCAAACAGGGGAGCCTCGTATGGCTACACCTTC.

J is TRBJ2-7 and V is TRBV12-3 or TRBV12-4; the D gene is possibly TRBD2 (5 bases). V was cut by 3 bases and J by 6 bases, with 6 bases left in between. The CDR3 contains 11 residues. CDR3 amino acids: CASSLGAEQYF. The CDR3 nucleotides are TGTGCCAGCAGTTTGGGAGCCGAGCAGTACTTC.

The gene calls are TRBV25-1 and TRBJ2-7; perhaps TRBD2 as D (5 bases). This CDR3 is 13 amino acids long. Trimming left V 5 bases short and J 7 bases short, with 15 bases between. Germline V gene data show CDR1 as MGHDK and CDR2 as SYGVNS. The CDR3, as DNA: TGTGCCAGCAGTCCGGGCCCTACGGGGGAGCAGTACTTC. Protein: CASSPGPTGEQYF.

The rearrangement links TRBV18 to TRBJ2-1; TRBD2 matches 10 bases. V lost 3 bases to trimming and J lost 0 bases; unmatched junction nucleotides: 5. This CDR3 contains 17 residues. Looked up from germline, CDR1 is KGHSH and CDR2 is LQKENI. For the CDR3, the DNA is TGTGCCAGCTCACCTGGACTAGCGGCCCCCTCCTACAATGAGCAGTTCTTC. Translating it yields CASSPGLAAPSYNEQFF.

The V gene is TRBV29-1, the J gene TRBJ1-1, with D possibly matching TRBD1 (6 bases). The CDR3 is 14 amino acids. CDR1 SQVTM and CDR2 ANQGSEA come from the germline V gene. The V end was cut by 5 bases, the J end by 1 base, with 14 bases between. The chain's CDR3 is CSVSTGGPNTEAFF. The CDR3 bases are TGCAGCGTTTCCACGGGGGGCCCGAACACTGAAGCTTTCTTT. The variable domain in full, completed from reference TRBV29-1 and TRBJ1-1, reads SAVISQKPSRDICQRGTSLTIQCQVDSQVTMMFWYRQQPGQSLTLIATANQGSEATYESGFVIDKFPISRPNLTFSTLTVSNMSPEDSSIYLCSVSTGGPNTEAFFGQGTRLTVV.

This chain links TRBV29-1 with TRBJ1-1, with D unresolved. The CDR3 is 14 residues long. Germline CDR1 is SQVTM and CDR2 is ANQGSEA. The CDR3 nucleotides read TGCAGTGGGCTTGCTAGCAGGATGAACACTGAAGCTTTCTTT. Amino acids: CSGLASRMNTEAFF.

CDR3 in amino acids: CASSLEGKAGQPQHF. DNA for the CDR3: TGTGCCAGCAGTTTGGAGGGAAAGGCCGGTCAGCCCCAGCATTTT. The V call is TRBV6-2 or TRBV6-3, the J call TRBJ1-5; the D is unclear. CDR1 is MNHEY and CDR2 is SVGEGT in the germline V gene. Trimming cost V 4 bases and J 6 bases, with 16 bases left between them. The CDR3 is 15 residues long.

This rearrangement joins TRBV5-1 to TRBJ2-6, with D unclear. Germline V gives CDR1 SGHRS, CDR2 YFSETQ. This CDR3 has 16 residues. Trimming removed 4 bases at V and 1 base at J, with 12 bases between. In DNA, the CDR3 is TGCGCCAGCAGCCCTGGAGACGTTTCTGGGGCCAACGTCCTGACTTTC. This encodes CASSPGDVSGANVLTF.

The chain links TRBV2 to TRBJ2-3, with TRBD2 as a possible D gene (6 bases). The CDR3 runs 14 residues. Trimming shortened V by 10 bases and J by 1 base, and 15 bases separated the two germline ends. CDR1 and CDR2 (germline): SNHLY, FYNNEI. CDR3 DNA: TGTGCCATCCTCCGGGGGTGGGGCACAGATACGCAGTATTTT. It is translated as CAILRGWGTDTQYF.

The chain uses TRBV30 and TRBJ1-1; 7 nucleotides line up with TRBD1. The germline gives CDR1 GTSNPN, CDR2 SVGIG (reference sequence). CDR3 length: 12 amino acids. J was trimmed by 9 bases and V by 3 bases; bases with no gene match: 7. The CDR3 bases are TGTGCCTGGAGCGGACAGGACAGGAAAGCTTTCTTT. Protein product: CAWSGQDRKAFF.

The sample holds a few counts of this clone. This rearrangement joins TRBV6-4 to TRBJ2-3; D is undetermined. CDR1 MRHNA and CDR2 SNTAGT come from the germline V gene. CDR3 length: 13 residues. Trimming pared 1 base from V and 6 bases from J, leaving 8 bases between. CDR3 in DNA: TGTGCCAGCAGTGACTACTTCGGGGATACGCAGTATTTT. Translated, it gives CASSDYFGDTQYF.

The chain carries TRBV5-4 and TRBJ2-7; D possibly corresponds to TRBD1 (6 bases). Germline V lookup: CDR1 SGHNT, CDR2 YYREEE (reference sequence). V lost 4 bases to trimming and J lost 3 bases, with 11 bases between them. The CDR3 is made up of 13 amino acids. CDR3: CASSRDTSYEQYF. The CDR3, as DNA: TGTGCCAGCAGCAGGGACACCAGCTACGAGCAGTACTTC.

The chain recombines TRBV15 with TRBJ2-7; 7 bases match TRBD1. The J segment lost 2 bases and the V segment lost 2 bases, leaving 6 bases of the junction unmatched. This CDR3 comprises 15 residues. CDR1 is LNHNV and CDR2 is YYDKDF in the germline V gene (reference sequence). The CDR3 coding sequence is TGTGCCACCAGCAGACGCCGGGACAGTGCCTACGAGCAGTACTTC. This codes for CATSRRRDSAYEQYF.